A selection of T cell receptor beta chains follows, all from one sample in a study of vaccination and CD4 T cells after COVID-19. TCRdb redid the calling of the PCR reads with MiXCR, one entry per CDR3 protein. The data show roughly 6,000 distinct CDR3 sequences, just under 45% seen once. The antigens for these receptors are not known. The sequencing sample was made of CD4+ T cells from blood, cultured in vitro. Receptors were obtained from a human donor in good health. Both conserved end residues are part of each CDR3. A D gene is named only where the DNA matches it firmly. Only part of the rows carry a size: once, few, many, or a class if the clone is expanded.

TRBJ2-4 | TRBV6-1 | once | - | TGTGCCAGCAGTGTCGGGGGAGTAGCCAAAAACATTCAGTACTTC | CASSVGGVAKNIQYF
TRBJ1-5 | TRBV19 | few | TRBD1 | TGTGCCAGTACCCCGGGACAGGGTGGAAATCAGCCCCAGCATTTT | CASTPGQGGNQPQHF
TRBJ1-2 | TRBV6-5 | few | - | TGTGCCAGCAGTTACCCTCCGGGCGGGGGAACCTATGGCTACACCTTC | CASSYPPGGGTYGYTF
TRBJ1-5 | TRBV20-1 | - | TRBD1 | TGCAGTGCTACCCCCACAGGGGGCGGGCAGCCCCAGCATTTT | CSATPTGGGQPQHF
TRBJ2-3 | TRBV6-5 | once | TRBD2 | TGTGCCAGCAGTTCAGGGACTAGCGGGGGGAGGGGTACGCAGTATTTT | CASSSGTSGGRGTQYF
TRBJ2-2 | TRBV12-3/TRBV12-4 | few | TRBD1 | TGTGCCAGCAGGCAGGGGGCGCGGACCGGGGAGCTGTTTTTT | CASRQGARTGELFF
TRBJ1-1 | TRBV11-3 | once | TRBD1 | TGTGCCAGCAGCGCCGGGACAGACACTGAAGCTTTCTTT | CASSAGTDTEAFF
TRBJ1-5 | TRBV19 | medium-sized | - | TGTGCCAGTAATGGGGGAGGGGGGCTCAATCAGCCCCAGCATTTT | CASNGGGGLNQPQHF
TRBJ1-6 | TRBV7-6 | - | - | TGTGCCAGCACCCTCTCGGGGGCGGAGGCCCTCCACTTT | CASTLSGAEALHF
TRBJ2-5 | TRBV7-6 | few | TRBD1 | TGTGCCAGCAGCCTCCGGGACAGCGGAAAAGAGACCCAGTACTTC | CASSLRDSGKETQYF
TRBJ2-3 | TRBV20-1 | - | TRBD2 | TGCAGTGCCCGGACTAGCGGGGCTCAACAGGCGCAGTATTTT | CSARTSGAQQAQYF
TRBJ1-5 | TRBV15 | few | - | TGTGCCACCACCCGAGACAGGTTCAATCAGCCCCAGCATTTT | CATTRDRFNQPQHF
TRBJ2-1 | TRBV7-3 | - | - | TGTGCCAGCAGCTTTGACTCTTCGACAAATAACAATGAGCAGTTCTTC | CASSFDSSTNNNEQFF
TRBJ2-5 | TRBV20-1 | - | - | TGCAGTGCTAGCGGGAGCGTACAAGAGAGAGAGTACTTC | CSASGSVQEREYF
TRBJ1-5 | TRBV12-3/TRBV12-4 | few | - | TGTGCCAGCAGTTCCCAACAGGGTGCTAAGCCCCAGCATTTT | CASSSQQGAKPQHF
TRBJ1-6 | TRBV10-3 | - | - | TGTGCCATCAGGGACCTCACGGATAATTCACCCCTCCACTTT | CAIRDLTDNSPLHF
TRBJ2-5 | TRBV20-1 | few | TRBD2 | TGCAGTGCTAGAGATCTAGCGGGGGGGATTCAAGAGACCCAGTACTTC | CSARDLAGGIQETQYF
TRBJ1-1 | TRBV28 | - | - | TGTGCCAGCAGTTTGGAGGAAGAAGCTTTCTTT | CASSLEEEAFF
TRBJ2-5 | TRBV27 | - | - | TGTGCCAGCAGTCTTACAGGGAAGGGGACCCAGTACTTC | CASSLTGKGTQYF
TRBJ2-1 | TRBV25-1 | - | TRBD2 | TGTGCCAGCATGTTGGCGGGAGTCCACAATGAGCAGTTCTTC | CASMLAGVHNEQFF